The 20 T cell receptor beta chains reported below all come from one sample, sequenced in a study of blood T cell repertoires in COVID-19 (TCRdb year 2020). The library relied on the immunoSEQ multiplex PCR assay. Drawn from immuneACCESS, this table holds only the in-frame rearrangements with V and J called that TCRdb kept. Clones are partly lost; checked studies trace under half to an unresolved V gene and leave the rest unexplained. In all, the sample holds some 330,000 clones, and approximately 88% of those were seen once. In total, the top ten clones hold about 4.7% of the sample. Sequenced material: PBMCs or T cells enriched from blood (not recorded which). These TCRs come from a man aged 25 to 40 who had recovered from COVID-19.

The chain's CDR3 is CASSSFGGTGHPYEQYF. The CDR3 DNA reads TGTGCCAGCAGCTCGTTTGGTGGGACGGGACACCCCTACGAGCAGTACTTC. The chain couples TRBV28 to TRBJ2-7, with D possibly matching TRBD1 (6 bases). V lost 6 bases and J 2 bases, leaving 23 bases between the germline ends. Germline V lookup: CDR1 MDHEN, CDR2 SYDVKM. This CDR3 region has 17 residues.

The chain combines TRBV27 with TRBJ2-5; D gene unclear. The V end was cut by 4 bases, the J end by 2 bases, with 11 bases between. The CDR3 consists of 14 residues. Germline loops: CDR1 MNHEY, CDR2 SMNVEV (reference sequence). The CDR3 region has the DNA TGTGCCAGCAGTTCGTACGACACACAAGAGACCCAGTACTTC. As protein: CASSSYDTQETQYF.

This chain links TRBV10-3 with TRBJ2-3; a possible D gene is TRBD2 (6 bases). The CDR3 runs to 14 residues. V lost 2 bases, J lost 4 bases, and 10 bases lay in between. Germline V gives CDR1 ENHRY, CDR2 SYGVKD. CDR3 protein: CAISELGEADTQYF. CDR3 nucleotides: TGTGCCATCAGTGAGCTGGGGGAGGCAGATACGCAGTATTTT.

The CDR3, as DNA: TGTGCCAGTAGTATCGGACAGGGAGGTAATTCACCCCTCCACTTT. Amino acid sequence: CASSIGQGGNSPLHF. The rearrangement links TRBV19 to TRBJ1-6; 8 bases map to TRBD1. Germline lookup yields CDR1 LNHDA and CDR2 SQIVND (reference sequence). CDR3 size: 15 residues. V lost 3 bases, J lost 6 bases, and 4 bases stayed unmatched.

This clone has a handful of counts. The chain recombines TRBV4-1 with TRBJ1-6; D is unclear. Between the trimmed V and J ends, which lost 1 base and 0 bases, there was a span of 7 bases. The germline CDR1 and CDR2 sequences are MGHRA and YSYEKL. The CDR3 is made up of 16 amino acids. The DNA of the CDR3 is TGCGCCAGCAGCCAAGCTGGGAGCTCCTATAATTCACCCCTCCACTTT. This encodes CASSQAGSSYNSPLHF.

This clone is a singleton in its sample. At the DNA level, this CDR3 is encoded by other sequences in the same sample as well. V is TRBV6-5 and J is TRBJ1-1; D is undetermined. The CDR3 is 14 residues long. The germline V gene encodes CDR1 MNHEY and CDR2 SVGAGI. Deletions cut 2 bases from V and 2 bases from J, with 9 bases between. This chain's CDR3 is CASSYREGNTEAFF. The CDR3 DNA reads TGTGCCAGCAGTTACCGTGAGGGAAACACTGAAGCTTTCTTT.

The chain has TRBV19 and TRBJ1-5; D unclear. This CDR3 spans 15 amino acids. Trimming removed 4 bases from V and 4 bases from J, with 14 bases in between. Germline CDR1 and CDR2: LNHDA and SQIVND (reference sequence). CDR3 sequence (DNA): TGTGCCAGTAGTACAACCGACGGGGAAAATCAGCCCCAGCATTTT. It yields the protein CASSTTDGENQPQHF.

The chain joins TRBV5-4 to TRBJ1-4, with TRBD1 matching 7 bases. This CDR3 has 15 amino acids. J was trimmed by 0 bases and V by 4 bases; bases with no gene match: 3. The germline CDR1 and CDR2 sequences are SGHNT and YYREEE (reference sequence). For the CDR3, the DNA is TGTGCCAGCAGCACACAGGGGTCAACTAATGAAAAACTGTTTTTT. Translating it yields CASSTQGSTNEKLFF.

This chain joins TRBV2 and TRBJ1-2; D is unresolved. V was clipped by 4 bases and J by 4 bases, with 7 bases between them. The CDR3 runs to 12 residues. CDR1 SNHLY and CDR2 FYNNEI come from the germline V gene. CDR3 amino acids: CASSGHTYGYTF. Here the CDR3 DNA reads TGTGCCAGCAGTGGCCACACCTATGGCTACACCTTC.

The rearrangement uses TRBV6-5 and TRBJ1-6; 9 nucleotides match TRBD1. This CDR3 contains 13 residues. J gave up 8 bases and V 9 bases, and 5 bases lay outside the gene matches. Germline V gene data show CDR1 as MNHEY and CDR2 as SVGAGI. The CDR3 loop is CASTGGRDSPLHF. The DNA of the CDR3 is TGTGCCAGTACAGGGGGCCGAGATTCACCCCTCCACTTT.

V is TRBV2 and J is TRBJ1-4; 7 nucleotides agree with TRBD1. Germline V CDR1 and CDR2: SNHLY, FYNNEI. V trimming: 7 bases; J trimming: 3 bases; junction bases outside the gene matches: 8. This CDR3 comprises 15 residues. The DNA for the CDR3 is TGTGCCAGCACTCCCAAGGGGGCGGCTAATGAAAAACTGTTTTTT. Its protein product is CASTPKGAANEKLFF.

The rearrangement uses TRBV19 and TRBJ1-1; D call uncertain. The V gene's germline CDR1 is LNHDA and CDR2 SQIVND (reference sequence). This CDR3 has 14 residues. Between the trimmed V and J ends, which lost 7 bases and 1 base, there was a span of 13 bases. CDR3 amino acids: CASTLTVTNTEAFF. CDR3 DNA sequence: TGTGCCAGTACCCTCACTGTTACGAACACTGAAGCTTTCTTT.

V gene TRBV24-1 combines with J gene TRBJ1-6; D call uncertain. Trimming shortened V by 9 bases and J by 2 bases, and 13 bases separated the two germline ends. The CDR3 runs to 15 residues. Germline V lookup: CDR1 KGHDR, CDR2 SFDVKD. The chain's CDR3 is CATRSGSAYNSPLHF. The CDR3 nucleotides are TGTGCCACCCGCTCCGGGAGCGCCTATAATTCACCCCTCCACTTT.

V is TRBV7-2 and J is TRBJ1-6; D might be TRBD1 (6 bases). The CDR3 is made up of 18 amino acids. Germline CDR1 and CDR2: SGHTA and FQGNSA. With 2 bases removed from V and 2 bases from J, the gap between germline ends came to 16 bases. CDR3 residues: CASSLSDAGVAYNSPLHF. The CDR3, as DNA: TGTGCCAGCAGCTTATCTGACGCAGGGGTTGCCTATAATTCACCCCTCCACTTT.

The CDR3 sequence: CASSPTPGQGDTIYF. The CDR3 DNA sequence: TGTGCCAGCAGTCCCACCCCGGGACAGGGAGACACCATATATTTT. This chain joins TRBV28 and TRBJ1-3, with 9 bases fitting TRBD1. Unmatched junction bases numbered 10, after V lost 5 bases and J lost 8 bases. Germline CDR1 and CDR2: MDHEN and SYDVKM. The CDR3 is 15 residues long.

V is TRBV5-1 and J is TRBJ2-1; the D gene is possibly TRBD2 (6 bases). This CDR3 comprises 16 residues. Looked up from germline, CDR1 is SGHRS and CDR2 is YFSETQ. Trimming cost V 4 bases and J 1 base, with 15 bases left between them. The CDR3 protein is CASSPTGTASYNEQFF. Here the CDR3 DNA reads TGCGCCAGCAGCCCGACCGGGACTGCTTCCTACAATGAGCAGTTCTTC.

This clone was observed a handful of times. The gene calls are TRBV7-9 and TRBJ1-1; the D gene is possibly TRBD1 (6 bases). This CDR3 comprises 13 residues. The germline CDR1 and CDR2 sequences are SEHNR and FQNEAQ (reference sequence). V gave up 5 bases and J gave up 2 bases, with 9 bases separating them. In DNA form, the CDR3 reads TGTGCCAGCAGCCCACAGGGAAACACTGAAGCTTTCTTT. Translation gives CASSPQGNTEAFF. Drawing the rest from reference TRBV7-9 and TRBJ1-1, the complete variable domain is DTGVSQNPRHKITKRGQNVTFRCDPISEHNRLYWYRQTLGQGPEFLTYFQNEAQLEKSRLLSDRFSAERPKGSFSTLEIQRTEQGDSAMYLCASSPQGNTEAFFGQGTRLTVV.

The count of this clone is one. The chain employs TRBV19 and TRBJ2-3; 11 bases align to TRBD2. CDR1 is LNHDA, CDR2 SQIVND, per germline (reference sequence). The CDR3 has 15 amino acids. Trimming at V came to 3 bases and at J to 5 bases, leaving 4 bases not matched to a gene. Written as DNA, the CDR3 is TGTGCCAGTAGTATTAGCGGGGGGGCGATAGATACGCAGTATTTT. Translating it yields CASSISGGAIDTQYF.

This chain joins TRBV5-1 and TRBJ1-2; D is uncertain. Deletions cut 6 bases from V and 3 bases from J, with 15 bases between. The CDR3 covers 14 residues. The germline V gene has CDR1 SGHRS and CDR2 YFSETQ. CDR3 DNA sequence: TGCGCCAGCACCCCCGGAGTCGAGGACTATGGCTACACCTTC. Protein: CASTPGVEDYGYTF.

V is TRBV25-1 and J is TRBJ2-6; TRBD1 is a possible D gene (6 bases). This CDR3 is built from 15 residues. In germline, CDR1 is MGHDK, CDR2 SYGVNS. V was trimmed by 9 bases and J by 0 bases, leaving 12 bases between them. Here the CDR3 DNA reads TGTGCCAGTGGACAGCCGATCTCTGGGGCCAACGTCCTGACTTTC. Residues: CASGQPISGANVLTF.